This record looks at one T cell receptor beta chain sequence and its context. Its antigen is unidentified. The entry originates in a study of T cell responses to AZD1222 COVID-19 vaccine. The study's findings and limits: Donors skewed white British and female; clonal diversity was possibly underestimated. Repertoire collection took place solely once the T cell response had peaked.

The CDR3 totals 18 residues. Germline lookup yields CDR1 SGHAT and CDR2 FQNNGV. Losses at the gene ends were 1 base for V and 6 bases for J; bases not matched to a gene: 15. Here immunoSEQ multiplex PCR was the method, and the copy in TCRdb shows in-frame clones only, minus some. The data contain around 150,000 clones, 92% of them singletons. This chain links TRBV11-2 with TRBJ2-1; the match to TRBD2 covers 7 bases. This TCR was sampled from an adult in good health. The sample here was peripheral blood, taken on day 0 of AZD1222 vaccination. CDR3 DNA sequence: TGTGCCAGCAGCTTAGCGTTGGATGAGGGGCGCGGGGGCAATGAGCAGTTCTTC. Its protein product is CASSLALDEGRGGNEQFF.